This T cell receptor (beta chain) comes out of a study of shared clonotypes between healthy human individuals. The overall study: The donor pool was made up of two women and three men aged 18 to 49.

CDR3 size: 11 residues. The germline V and J ends were trimmed by 3 bases and 10 bases, with 10 bases remaining between them. Germline assignment: CDR1 DFQATT and CDR2 SNEGSKA (reference sequence). This was a deep-level run. Each cell subset's genomic DNA was divided evenly among several immunoSEQ plates. Here immunoSEQ multiplex PCR was the method, and the copy in TCRdb shows in-frame clones only, minus some. The data contain about 710,000 clones, over 60% of them seen just once; the ten biggest clones take up under 2%. The V gene is TRBV20-1, the J gene TRBJ2-1; D is unresolved. The sample comprised memory CD4+ T cells sorted from blood. Stated subset: CD45RA-negative fraction. The receptor was isolated from a young woman in good health. The CDR3 region is CSASSLREQFF. CDR3 in DNA: TGCAGTGCTAGTTCGTTGCGGGAGCAGTTCTTC.